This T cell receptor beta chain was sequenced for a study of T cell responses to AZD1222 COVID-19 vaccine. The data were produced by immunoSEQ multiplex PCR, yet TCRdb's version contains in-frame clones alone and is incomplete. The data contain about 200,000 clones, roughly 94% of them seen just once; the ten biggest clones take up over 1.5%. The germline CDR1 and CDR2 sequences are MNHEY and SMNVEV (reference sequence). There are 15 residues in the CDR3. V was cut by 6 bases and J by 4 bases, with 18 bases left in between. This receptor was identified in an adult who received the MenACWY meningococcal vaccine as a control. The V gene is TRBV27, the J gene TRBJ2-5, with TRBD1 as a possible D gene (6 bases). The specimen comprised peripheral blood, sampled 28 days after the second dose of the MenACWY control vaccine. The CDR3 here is CASRISGTMGETQYF. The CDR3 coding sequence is TGTGCCAGCAGGATCTCCGGGACAATGGGAGAGACCCAGTACTTC.